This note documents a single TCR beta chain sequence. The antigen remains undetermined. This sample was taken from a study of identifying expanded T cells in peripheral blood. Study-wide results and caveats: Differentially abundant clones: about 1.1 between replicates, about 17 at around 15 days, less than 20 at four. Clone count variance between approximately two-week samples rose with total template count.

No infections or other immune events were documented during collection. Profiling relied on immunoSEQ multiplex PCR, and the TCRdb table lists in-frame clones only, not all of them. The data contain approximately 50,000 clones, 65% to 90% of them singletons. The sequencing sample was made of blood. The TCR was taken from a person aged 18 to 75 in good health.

CDR3 residues: CAWSRAGFNTGELFF. CDR3 in DNA: TGTGCCTGGAGTAGGGCGGGATTTAACACCGGGGAGCTGTTTTTT. The rearrangement uses TRBV30 and TRBJ2-2; possible D gene TRBD2, 6 bases. The V gene's germline CDR1 is GTSNPN and CDR2 SVGIG (reference sequence). This CDR3 comprises 15 residues. Trimming removed 2 bases from V and 2 bases from J, with 12 bases in between.